This is a list of T cell receptor beta chains from one sample in a study of blood T cell repertoires in COVID-19. Profiling relied on immunoSEQ multiplex PCR, and the TCRdb table lists in-frame clones only, not all of them. The sample contains 120,000 or so clones, 60% to 85% of which appear only once. The material sequenced was peripheral blood. Every receptor here comes from a human donor with acute or convalescent COVID-19. The donor label of this sample is uncertain. CDR3s include the opening cysteine and the closing phenylalanine or tryptophan. Each record gives: D gene, clone size, J gene, V gene, CDR3 DNA, CDR3 protein. A D gene is named only where the DNA matches it firmly. Rows give clone size only sometimes, using once, few, many, or a class for an expanded clone.

NA | few | TRBJ1-2 | TRBV4-2 | TGTGCCAGCAGCCAAGTCGTCCGGGAACAGGGAAACTATGGCTACACCTTC | CASSQVVREQGNYGYTF
NA | NA | TRBJ2-4 | TRBV7-9 | TGTGCCAGCAGCTTACAGGATTTTCGGTTTAAAAACATTCAGTACTTC | CASSLQDFRFKNIQYF
NA | NA | TRBJ1-1 | TRBV6-5 | TGTGCCAGCAGTTACTCGTTTGGCAGGCTGAACACTGAAGCTTTCTTT | CASSYSFGRLNTEAFF
TRBD1 | few | TRBJ2-6 | TRBV7-9 | TGTGCGACAGGGGATGAGGCCAACGTCCTGACTTTC | CATGDEANVLTF
NA | once | TRBJ2-5 | TRBV2 | TGTGCCAGCAGTGAAAGTTCTAACCGGGAGACCCAGTACTTC | CASSESSNRETQYF
NA | NA | TRBJ2-1 | TRBV24-1 | TGTGCCACCGGGCGGGCCAATGAGCAGTTCTTC | CATGRANEQFF
TRBD2 | NA | TRBJ2-2 | TRBV9 | TGTGCCAGCAGCGTAGGAGGAGGCGGGGGTCGCGGGGAGCTGTTTTTT | CASSVGGGGGRGELFF
TRBD1 | NA | TRBJ2-3 | TRBV3-1/TRBV3-2 | TGTGCCAGCAGCCCTGGACAGGGGGACACAGATACGCAGTATTTT | CASSPGQGDTDTQYF
TRBD1 | NA | TRBJ1-2 | TRBV19 | TGTGCCAGTAGTATAGGGGACAGATTTTCATATGGCTACACCTTC | CASSIGDRFSYGYTF
TRBD1 | many | TRBJ1-1 | TRBV4-1 | TGCGCCAGCAGTCGGGACAGGGTCGGCACTGAAGCTTTCTTT | CASSRDRVGTEAFF
NA | once | TRBJ2-3 | TRBV24-1 | TGTGCCACCAGTGATCCACGCCGCGGCCAATTCGCCGACACAGATACGCAGTATTTT | CATSDPRRGQFADTDTQYF
NA | many | TRBJ1-3 | TRBV5-6 | TGTGCCAGCAGCTTGGCAGGATCAGGGCCTGGAAACACCATATATTTT | CASSLAGSGPGNTIYF
NA | NA | TRBJ2-7 | TRBV15 | TGTGCCACCAGCTACTCAAGAGGAGGGTGGCAGTACTTC | CATSYSRGGWQYF
NA | NA | TRBJ1-6 | TRBV2 | TGTGCCAGCAGCGTCCCTCGGTTAGGGGGTGGATCACCCCTCCACTTT | CASSVPRLGGGSPLHF
TRBD1 | NA | TRBJ2-5 | TRBV4-1 | TGCGCCAGCAGCCAAGATACGAGGGGGCCGCAAGAGACCCAGTACTTC | CASSQDTRGPQETQYF
NA | NA | TRBJ1-2 | TRBV14 | TGTGCCAGCAGCCAAAGGGGAAACTATGGCTACACCTTC | CASSQRGNYGYTF
TRBD2 | NA | TRBJ2-7 | TRBV7-2 | TGTGCCAGCAGCCCTAGCGGGCCATACGAGCAGTACTTC | CASSPSGPYEQYF
NA | NA | TRBJ1-1 | TRBV3-1/TRBV3-2 | TGTGCCAGCAGCCATGGGGGGAGAGGTGGAGACACTGAAGCTTTCTTT | CASSHGGRGGDTEAFF
TRBD1 | NA | TRBJ1-2 | TRBV5-1 | TGCGCCAGCAGCCAGGGACAGGGGTATGGCTACACCTTC | CASSQGQGYGYTF
NA | few | TRBJ2-7 | TRBV25-1 | TGTGCCAGCAGTGCCCCGTACGAGCAGTACTTC | CASSAPYEQYF
NA | NA | TRBJ2-1 | TRBV15 | TGTGCCACCAGCACTACCCTAATACGGGGCAATGAGCAGTTCTTC | CATSTTLIRGNEQFF
NA | NA | TRBJ2-4 | TRBV4-2 | TGTGCCAGCAGCCAAGTGTCTCCTCGGTCAATTCAGTACTTC | CASSQVSPRSIQYF
TRBD2 | once | TRBJ2-1 | TRBV6-1 | TGTGCCAGCAGTGAACGGGGGGGCTTCTACAATGAGCAGTTCTTC | CASSERGGFYNEQFF
NA | NA | TRBJ2-7 | TRBV7-8 | TGTGCCAGCAGCCCGGGGTCGGAAGAGGCCTACGAGCAGTACTTC | CASSPGSEEAYEQYF
TRBD1 | NA | TRBJ1-3 | TRBV7-6 | TGTGCCAGCAGCTTAGAGCCTGGACAGGGGGGCCACACCATATATTTT | CASSLEPGQGGHTIYF
TRBD2 | NA | TRBJ2-3 | TRBV5-1 | TGCGCCAGCGAGGGACTAGCGGGGAGTACGCAGTATTTT | CASEGLAGSTQYF
TRBD2 | few | TRBJ2-3 | TRBV28 | TGTGCCAGCAGTAAGCGGGGGGATAGCACAGATACGCAGTATTTT | CASSKRGDSTDTQYF
TRBD1 | NA | TRBJ1-5 | TRBV19 | TGTGCCAGTAGACCCCCGGGACAGGGTGGTTATCAGCCCCAGCATTTT | CASRPPGQGGYQPQHF
NA | NA | TRBJ2-7 | TRBV5-1 | TGCGCCAGCCGGCCTCGGGGGGCGACCTCCTACGAGCAGTACTTC | CASRPRGATSYEQYF
NA | once | TRBJ2-3 | TRBV2 | TGTGCCAGCAGAACGGTAGCTGGAGATACGCAGTATTTT | CASRTVAGDTQYF
TRBD1 | NA | TRBJ1-2 | TRBV19 | TGTGCCAGTAGTTTAATCGGGACAGGGACGTCTGGCTACACCTTC | CASSLIGTGTSGYTF
TRBD1 | NA | TRBJ1-3 | TRBV18 | TGTGCCAGCTCACCCACCGGGACAGGGGAATCTGGAAACACCATATATTTT | CASSPTGTGESGNTIYF
NA | NA | TRBJ1-5 | TRBV4-1 | TGCGCCAGCAGCCGATGGAGGGGAGAGCAGCCCCAGCATTTT | CASSRWRGEQPQHF
TRBD2 | NA | TRBJ2-5 | TRBV7-6 | TGTGCCAGCAGCTTTGGCGGGGGGTACCAAGAGACCCAGTACTTC | CASSFGGGYQETQYF
NA | once | TRBJ1-4 | TRBV2 | TGTGCCAGCAGTGATGACAGGATCCCAACTAATGAAAAACTGTTTTTT | CASSDDRIPTNEKLFF
TRBD1 | NA | TRBJ1-4 | TRBV6-1 | TGTGCCAGCAGTGAATCCGAGACAGGGGGCGGAAAACTGTTTTTT | CASSESETGGGKLFF
NA | NA | TRBJ2-1 | TRBV18 | TGTGCCAGCTCACCTCGGGGGAGCTCCTACAATGAGCAGTTCTTC | CASSPRGSSYNEQFF
NA | medium-sized | TRBJ1-2 | TRBV5-1 | TGCGCCAGCAGCCCAGACAGGTACTATGGCTACACCTTC | CASSPDRYYGYTF
NA | NA | TRBJ2-1 | TRBV12-2 | TGTGCAAGTCGCTCACCGGGAGGGCTTGAGCAGTTCTTC | CASRSPGGLEQFF
NA | NA | TRBJ1-4 | TRBV2 | TGTGCCAGCAGTGTTCAGGGGTATGAAAAACTGTTTTTT | CASSVQGYEKLFF
TRBD2 | once | TRBJ2-3 | TRBV13 | TGTGCCAGCAGCTTAGAGGGTAGCGGGGGGGCCGGTAATACGCAGTATTTT | CASSLEGSGGAGNTQYF
NA | NA | TRBJ1-4 | TRBV7-9 | TGTGCCAGCAGTAAAGGGGCCACGACTAATGAAAAACTGTTTTTT | CASSKGATTNEKLFF
TRBD1 | NA | TRBJ1-2 | TRBV29-1 | TGCAGCGTCGACTCAATAACAGGGGGTCGTGGCTACACCTTC | CSVDSITGGRGYTF
NA | NA | TRBJ1-1 | TRBV6-4 | TGTGCCAGCACCCCAAACCCAGGGACATCAAACGCTTTCTTT | CASTPNPGTSNAFF
TRBD2 | few | TRBJ2-5 | TRBV18 | TGTGCCAGCTCTAGGTTCGGAACTAGCGGCCAACTACAAGAGACCCAGTACTTC | CASSRFGTSGQLQETQYF
TRBD1 | NA | TRBJ1-2 | TRBV2 | TGTGCCAGCACTTTGGACAGGGCGGGCTATGGCTACACCTTC | CASTLDRAGYGYTF
TRBD2 | NA | TRBJ2-3 | TRBV24-1 | TGTGCCACCAGTGACAAACCGGGACTAGCGGAATTAACGCAGTATTTT | CATSDKPGLAELTQYF
NA | NA | TRBJ2-1 | TRBV7-3 | TGTGCCAGCAGCTTAGTTCGGGGCAATGAGCAGTTCTTC | CASSLVRGNEQFF
TRBD2 | NA | TRBJ2-2 | TRBV5-1 | TGCGCCAGCAGCAGCGGGACTAGAAGGCCCGGGGAGCTGTTTTTT | CASSSGTRRPGELFF
NA | few | TRBJ1-5 | TRBV19 | TGTGCCAGTAGTGAGTGGGCGCGCTATCAGCCCCAGCATTTT | CASSEWARYQPQHF
TRBD1 | NA | TRBJ2-1 | TRBV7-8 | TGTGCCAGCAGCACGCAGACAGGGGAGTTTTATGAGCAGTTCTTC | CASSTQTGEFYEQFF
NA | few | TRBJ1-1 | TRBV21-1 | TGTGCCAGCAATTCCTCGGACAGCCTCTTCGCTTTCTTT | CASNSSDSLFAFF
NA | NA | TRBJ2-5 | TRBV5-1 | TGCGCCAGCAGCTTGGGCAGCCAAGAGACCCAGTACTTC | CASSLGSQETQYF
TRBD2 | NA | TRBJ2-7 | TRBV7-9 | TGTGCCAGCAGCCTCCGACTAGCGGGGGGTTCGTACGAGCAGTACTTC | CASSLRLAGGSYEQYF
TRBD1 | NA | TRBJ1-5 | TRBV19 | TGTGCCAGTAGTCAGGGACAGGTGCAGCCCCAGCATTTT | CASSQGQVQPQHF
NA | NA | TRBJ2-2 | TRBV19 | TGTGCCAGTAGCCTCACCGGGACTTCCGGGGAGCTGTTTTTT | CASSLTGTSGELFF
NA | NA | TRBJ2-1 | TRBV5-1 | TGCGCCAGCAGCCCGACAACCGGGACAAAAAATGAGCAGTTCTTC | CASSPTTGTKNEQFF